This is a list of T cell receptor beta chains from one sample in a study of cytomegalovirus exposure and HLA in healthy donors. Assay used: immunoSEQ multiplex PCR; TCRdb lists only in-frame clones, some missing. The sample carries about 300,000 clones, approximately 87% recorded once. The sample taken for sequencing was PBMCs. The receptor set was obtained from a woman aged 18-29 years in good health and CMV-seronegative. The CDR3 runs from the conserved cysteine through the conserved F or W. The D gene is left open where the match is weak. Size values are once, few and many counts, or a class for expanded clones, and some rows have none.

CDR3: CASSEGLAGVDEQFF
DNA: TGTGCCAGCAGCGAGGGACTAGCGGGAGTTGATGAGCAGTTCTTC
D: TRBD2
length: 15
J: TRBJ2-1
size: -
V: TRBV9

CDR3: CASSTARWVDNEQFF
DNA: TGTGCCAGTAGTACTGCCAGGTGGGTGGACAATGAGCAGTTCTTC
D: -
length: 15
J: TRBJ2-1
size: -
V: TRBV19

CDR3: CASSLGQATNEKLFF
DNA: TGTGCCAGCTCACTCGGACAGGCAACTAATGAAAAACTGTTTTTT
D: TRBD1
length: 15
J: TRBJ1-4
size: -
V: TRBV18

CDR3: CASSFRQGWAYEQYF
DNA: TGTGCCAGCAGCTTCCGACAGGGTTGGGCCTACGAGCAGTACTTC
D: TRBD1
length: 15
J: TRBJ2-7
size: -
V: TRBV11-2

CDR3: CASSLDPTLEQYF
DNA: TGTGCCAGCAGCTTGGACCCTACTCTGGAGCAGTACTTC
D: -
length: 13
J: TRBJ2-7
size: -
V: TRBV5-4

CDR3: CASSLGATRRLRNTEAFF
DNA: TGTGCCAGCAGCTTAGGCGCCACGAGGAGACTTAGGAACACTGAAGCTTTCTTT
D: -
length: 18
J: TRBJ1-1
size: -
V: TRBV7-2

CDR3: CATLPTVLLRDEQFF
DNA: TGTGCCACCCTTCCCACTGTCCTTCTCCGCGATGAGCAGTTCTTC
D: -
length: 15
J: TRBJ2-1
size: -
V: TRBV10-3

CDR3: CASSFRMNTEAFF
DNA: TGTGCCAGCAGTTTCAGGATGAACACTGAAGCTTTCTTT
D: -
length: 13
J: TRBJ1-1
size: -
V: TRBV28

CDR3: CASSLSYTRDSNTGELFF
DNA: TGTGCCAGCAGCTTGTCGTATACCCGGGACAGTAACACCGGGGAGCTGTTTTTT
D: TRBD1
length: 18
J: TRBJ2-2
size: -
V: TRBV5-4

CDR3: CASTLGGQGWTEAFF
DNA: TGTGCCAGCACCCTTGGTGGACAGGGATGGACTGAAGCTTTCTTT
D: TRBD1
length: 15
J: TRBJ1-1
size: -
V: TRBV6-1

CDR3: CASSWSSDEQYF
DNA: TGTGCCAGCAGTTGGTCTTCGGACGAGCAGTACTTC
D: -
length: 12
J: TRBJ2-7
size: -
V: TRBV6-5

CDR3: CASSILRQVSDQPQHF
DNA: TGTGCCAGTAGTATACTCCGGCAGGTATCCGATCAGCCCCAGCATTTT
D: -
length: 16
J: TRBJ1-5
size: -
V: TRBV19

CDR3: CASTPRGGRDRFDTQYF
DNA: TGTGCCAGTACCCCCCGAGGGGGGAGGGACCGTTTTGATACGCAGTATTTT
D: -
length: 17
J: TRBJ2-3
size: -
V: TRBV7-2

CDR3: CASSYSHNEGDTQYF
DNA: TGTGCCAGCAGTTACTCGCATAACGAGGGAGATACGCAGTATTTT
D: -
length: 15
J: TRBJ2-3
size: -
V: TRBV6-6

CDR3: CASSSNSDTPNEYGYTF
DNA: TGCGCCAGCAGCTCCAATTCGGACACCCCCAATGAGTATGGCTACACCTTC
D: -
length: 17
J: TRBJ1-2
size: -
V: TRBV5-1

CDR3: CASSSLAGQETQYF
DNA: TGTGCCAGCAGTTCACTAGCGGGGCAAGAGACCCAGTACTTC
D: TRBD2
length: 14
J: TRBJ2-5
size: once
V: TRBV27

CDR3: CASSRSFRGLAGGSFTQYF
DNA: TGCGCCAGCAGCCGGAGCTTTAGGGGGCTAGCGGGAGGATCTTTTACGCAGTATTTT
D: TRBD2
length: 19
J: TRBJ2-3
size: -
V: TRBV4-3

CDR3: CASSPRPVRNTGELFF
DNA: TGTGCCAGCAGCCCCCGCCCGGTCCGAAACACCGGGGAGCTGTTTTTT
D: -
length: 16
J: TRBJ2-2
size: -
V: TRBV7-2

CDR3: CASSLALAGGYEQYF
DNA: TGTGCCAGCAGCTTAGCTCTAGCGGGAGGCTACGAGCAGTACTTC
D: TRBD2
length: 15
J: TRBJ2-7
size: -
V: TRBV7-2

CDR3: CASTLRPNYGYTF
DNA: TGTGCCAGCACCCTGCGGCCGAACTATGGCTACACCTTC
D: -
length: 13
J: TRBJ1-2
size: -
V: TRBV28

CDR3: CASSRGNEQFF
DNA: TGTGCCAGCTCGCGGGGGAATGAGCAGTTCTTC
D: TRBD2
length: 11
J: TRBJ2-1
size: -
V: TRBV28

CDR3: CASSKVSVEDSSGNTIYF
DNA: TGTGCCAGCAGCAAAGTTTCGGTTGAAGACAGCTCCGGAAACACCATATATTTT
D: -
length: 18
J: TRBJ1-3
size: -
V: TRBV21-1

CDR3: CASSGTSGLDEQYF
DNA: TGTGCCAGCAGCGGAACTAGCGGGCTGGACGAGCAGTACTTC
D: TRBD2
length: 14
J: TRBJ2-7
size: -
V: TRBV7-9

CDR3: CASQAGGFTDTQYF
DNA: TGCGCCAGCCAAGCGGGCGGCTTCACAGATACGCAGTATTTT
D: -
length: 14
J: TRBJ2-3
size: -
V: TRBV4-3

CDR3: CASSPGLAGTYEQYF
DNA: TGTGCCAGCAGCCCGGGACTAGCGGGGACCTACGAGCAGTACTTC
D: TRBD2
length: 15
J: TRBJ2-7
size: -
V: TRBV9

CDR3: CASSGLADNEQFF
DNA: TGTGCCAGCAGTGGGCTAGCGGACAATGAGCAGTTCTTC
D: TRBD2
length: 13
J: TRBJ2-1
size: -
V: TRBV25-1

CDR3: CASSGVGSYYGYTF
DNA: TGTGCCAGCAGCGGCGTGGGCAGTTACTATGGCTACACCTTC
D: -
length: 14
J: TRBJ1-2
size: -
V: TRBV9

CDR3: CASSGGGNAFF
DNA: TGTGCCAGCAGTGGGGGGGGGAACGCTTTCTTT
D: -
length: 11
J: TRBJ1-1
size: once
V: TRBV28

CDR3: CASRPGQGWRPQHF
DNA: TGTGCCAGCAGACCGGGACAGGGTTGGAGGCCCCAGCATTTT
D: TRBD1
length: 14
J: TRBJ1-5
size: -
V: TRBV6-6

CDR3: CASGHVDSPLHF
DNA: TGTGCCAGCGGACACGTTGATTCACCCCTCCACTTT
D: -
length: 12
J: TRBJ1-6
size: few
V: TRBV19

CDR3: CASSRGSADTGELFF
DNA: TGTGCCAGCAGTCGCGGATCCGCAGACACCGGGGAGCTGTTTTTT
D: -
length: 15
J: TRBJ2-2
size: -
V: TRBV11-2

CDR3: CASSYVGQGNTIYF
DNA: TGTGCCAGCAGTTACGTGGGACAAGGAAACACCATATATTTT
D: -
length: 14
J: TRBJ1-3
size: once
V: TRBV6-5

CDR3: CASSYSFIRGQGYTF
DNA: TGTGCCAGCAGTTACTCGTTCATCAGGGGGCAAGGCTACACCTTC
D: TRBD1
length: 15
J: TRBJ1-2
size: -
V: TRBV6-5

CDR3: CASSYTSPYSNQPQHF
DNA: TGTGCCAGCAGTTACACGAGCCCTTATAGCAATCAGCCCCAGCATTTT
D: -
length: 16
J: TRBJ1-5
size: -
V: TRBV6-5

CDR3: CASTYRQGITEAFF
DNA: TGTGCCAGCACGTACAGACAGGGGATCACTGAAGCTTTCTTT
D: TRBD1
length: 14
J: TRBJ1-1
size: -
V: TRBV27

CDR3: CASITLLNTEAFF
DNA: TGTGCCAGCATTACACTACTGAACACTGAAGCTTTCTTT
D: -
length: 13
J: TRBJ1-1
size: -
V: TRBV2

CDR3: CASSESHISYGYTF
DNA: TGCGCCAGCAGTGAGTCACACATTTCCTATGGCTACACCTTC
D: -
length: 14
J: TRBJ1-2
size: once
V: TRBV10-2

CDR3: CASQTGGGETQYF
DNA: TGTGCCAGTCAGACCGGGGGGGGAGAGACCCAGTACTTC
D: TRBD2
length: 13
J: TRBJ2-5
size: few
V: TRBV25-1

CDR3: CASRQEINTEAFF
DNA: TGTGCCAGCAGGCAGGAAATAAACACTGAAGCTTTCTTT
D: -
length: 13
J: TRBJ1-1
size: -
V: TRBV6-5

CDR3: CASRGGGHTEAFF
DNA: TGTGCCAGCAGGGGAGGGGGTCACACTGAAGCTTTCTTT
D: -
length: 13
J: TRBJ1-1
size: -
V: TRBV28

CDR3: CAWGGGPLKYF
DNA: TGTGCCTGGGGGGGCGGGCCCCTGAAGTACTTC
D: -
length: 11
J: TRBJ2-7
size: -
V: TRBV30